The next 21 T cell receptor beta chains were all read from a single sample in a study of coeliac disease. Data came from immunoSEQ multiplex PCR; TCRdb stores just in-frame clones and leaves some out. The data show several thousand clones, roughly 69% seen once. The sequenced sample consisted of lamina propria lymphocytes from the gut. Every receptor here comes from a man younger than 40 with celiac disease.

The rearrangement joins TRBV6-1 to TRBJ1-6, with D tentatively TRBD1 (5 bases). V shed 6 bases and J shed 10 bases, with 16 bases lying between them. The CDR3 is made up of 14 amino acids. The V gene's germline CDR1 is MNHNS and CDR2 SASEGT. The CDR3 loop reads CASSLGGAASPLHF. Written as DNA, the CDR3 is TGTGCCAGCAGCCTCGGAGGGGCAGCATCACCCCTCCACTTT.

The CDR3 sequence: CASSVSPTNEQFF. CDR3 sequence (DNA): TGTGCCAGCAGCGTATCCCCGACAAATGAGCAGTTCTTC. The chain joins TRBV9 to TRBJ2-1; D is ambiguous. CDR3 length equals 13 residues. Germline V gene sequence: CDR1 SGDLS, CDR2 YYNGEE. Trimming pared 1 base from V and 7 bases from J, leaving 9 bases between.

The rearrangement uses TRBV11-2 and TRBJ2-3; 11 bases agree with TRBD1. The ends lost 4 bases at V and 5 bases at J; junction bases unmatched: 14. Germline-derived CDR1 and CDR2 are SGHAT and FQNNGV. The CDR3 loop spans 18 amino acids. This chain's CDR3 is CASSSVRGRDRGLDTQYF. The CDR3 DNA is TGTGCCAGCAGCTCAGTTAGGGGGCGGGACAGGGGGTTAGATACGCAGTATTTT.

The chain joins TRBV5-4 to TRBJ2-6, with TRBD2 as a possible D gene (6 bases). Between the trimmed V and J ends, which lost 0 bases and 2 bases, there was a span of 6 bases. From germline, CDR1 is SGHNT and CDR2 YYREEE (reference sequence). The CDR3 covers 15 residues. CDR3 sequence (DNA): TGTGCCAGCAGCTTGGGGGGGGCTGGGGCCAACGTCCTGACTTTC. Translating gives CASSLGGAGANVLTF.

The count of this clone is one. This chain connects TRBV18 to TRBJ1-2, with D unclear. CDR3 length: 14 residues. The ends were cut back, 5 bases at V and 4 bases at J, with 14 bases in the middle. Germline V CDR1 and CDR2: KGHSH, LQKENI. The CDR3 region has the DNA TGTGCCAGCTCATCCCTTGTAGGGAGCTATGGCTACACCTTC. It specifies CASSSLVGSYGYTF. Filled out from reference TRBV18 and TRBJ1-2, the complete variable domain reads NAGVMQNPRHLVRRRGQEARLRCSPMKGHSHVYWYRQLPEEGLKFMVYLQKENIIDESGMPKERFSAEFPKEGPSILRIQQVVRGDSAAYFCASSSLVGSYGYTFGSGTRLTVV.

This clone was seen only a few times. The chain combines TRBV28 with TRBJ2-7; 14 bases line up with TRBD2. CDR1 and CDR2 (germline): MDHEN, SYDVKM. J lost 0 bases, V lost 4 bases, and 5 bases had no gene match. The CDR3 totals 17 residues. The CDR3 sequence is CASSSFGLAGGSYEQYF. The DNA of the CDR3 is TGTGCCAGCAGTTCATTTGGACTAGCGGGAGGCTCCTACGAGCAGTACTTC.

This clone was found a few times. The rearrangement links TRBV18 to TRBJ1-1, with 12 bases matching TRBD1. V shed 0 bases and J 4 bases; nucleotides not matched to a gene: 3. CDR3 length equals 16 residues. CDR1 KGHSH and CDR2 LQKENI come from the germline V gene. The CDR3 DNA follows: TGTGCCAGCTCACCACCCGGGACAGGGGGCGGCACTGAAGCTTTCTTT. It yields the protein CASSPPGTGGGTEAFF.

By frequency in the sample, this clone is large. This chain joins TRBV2 and TRBJ2-7; possibly TRBD1 for D (5 bases). Germline CDR1 is SNHLY and CDR2 is FYNNEI. This CDR3 is 15 amino acids long. V gave up 2 bases and J gave up 4 bases, with 15 bases separating them. The CDR3 DNA reads TGTGCCAGCAGTGAATGGGCAGGTAGGGGATACGAGCAGTACTTC. Translating gives CASSEWAGRGYEQYF. The variable domain in full, completed from reference TRBV2 and TRBJ2-7, reads EPEVTQTPSHQVTQMGQEVILRCVPISNHLYFYWYRQILGQKVEFLVSFYNNEISEKSEIFDDQFSVERPDGSNFTLKIRSTKLEDSAMYFCASSEWAGRGYEQYFGPGTRLTVT.

The chain is built from TRBV4-3 and TRBJ1-4; 8 nucleotides align to TRBD1. The V gene's germline CDR1 is LGHNA and CDR2 YSLEER. V lost 1 base to trimming and J lost 5 bases; unmatched junction nucleotides: 0. This CDR3 region has 14 residues. The CDR3 loop reads CASSQGQGNEKLFF. The CDR3 bases are TGCGCCAGCAGCCAAGGACAGGGGAATGAAAAACTGTTTTTT.

The chain couples TRBV19 to TRBJ2-7, with TRBD2 matching 13 bases. Germline V gene lookup returns CDR1 LNHDA and CDR2 SQIVND (reference sequence). With V trimmed by 10 bases and J by 4 bases, 13 bases remained unmatched. This CDR3 comprises 16 residues. CDR3 region: CATSVTGTSGMYEQYF. Here the CDR3 DNA reads TGTGCCACCTCAGTCACGGGGACTAGCGGGATGTACGAGCAGTACTTC. Full variable domain (remainder filled in from reference TRBV19 and TRBJ2-7): DGGITQSPKYLFRKEGQNVTLSCEQNLNHDAMYWYRQDPGQGLRLIYYSQIVNDFQKGDIAEGYSVSREKKESFPLTVTSAQKNPTAFYLCATSVTGTSGMYEQYFGPGTRLTVT.

The chain couples TRBV14 to TRBJ2-2; 13 bases match TRBD2. Looked up from germline, CDR1 is SGHDN and CDR2 is FVKESK. Trimming cost V 1 base and J 5 bases; bases outside gene matches: 4. The CDR3 totals 17 residues. CDR3 region: CASSQGTSGGKTGELFF. The CDR3 DNA reads as TGTGCCAGCAGCCAAGGGACTAGCGGGGGAAAAACCGGGGAGCTGTTTTTT.

The V and J genes are TRBV27 and TRBJ1-2; D is unclear. V lost 2 bases to trimming and J lost 6 bases, with 10 bases between them. CDR1 is MNHEY and CDR2 is SMNVEV in the germline V gene (reference sequence). The CDR3 is made up of 13 amino acids. CDR3 sequence reads: CASSLTEFHGYTF. In nucleotides, the CDR3 is TGTGCCAGCAGTTTAACCGAGTTTCATGGCTACACCTTC.

This clone has only a few counts. The chain combines TRBV27 with TRBJ2-7, with D perhaps TRBD1 (5 bases). V lost 8 bases and J 6 bases, leaving 8 bases between the germline ends. There are 10 residues in the CDR3. Germline CDR1 reads MNHEY; CDR2 reads SMNVEV (reference sequence). Here the CDR3 DNA reads TGTGCCAGCGGGGCAGGCGAGCAGTACTTC. Translation gives CASGAGEQYF.

This clone was observed a few times. The chain employs TRBV7-9 and TRBJ2-5, with a weak D call TRBD1 (6 bases). V lost 1 base and J 5 bases, leaving 14 bases between the germline ends. This CDR3 is built from 15 residues. Germline-derived CDR1 and CDR2 are SEHNR and FQNEAQ (reference sequence). CDR3 nucleotides: TGTGCCAGCAGCTTAGACAGGGCCCGCAGCGAGACCCAGTACTTC. It specifies CASSLDRARSETQYF.

This chain uses TRBV5-1 with TRBJ1-1; no firm D call. The CDR3 has 15 amino acids. Germline CDR1 and CDR2: SGHRS and YFSETQ. V shed 4 bases and J shed 1 base, with 14 bases lying between them. This CDR3 is CASSPREGGNTEAFF. The CDR3 DNA reads TGCGCCAGCAGCCCTCGTGAGGGAGGGAACACTGAAGCTTTCTTT.

CDR3 in amino acids: CSVEEEVLAYNEQFF. The CDR3 region has the DNA TGCAGCGTTGAAGAAGAGGTTCTGGCCTACAATGAGCAGTTCTTC. This sequence joins TRBV29-1 and TRBJ2-1; D gene ambiguous. This CDR3 is built from 15 residues. CDR1 is SQVTM and CDR2 is ANQGSEA in the germline V gene. Trimming stripped 0 bases from V and 2 bases from J, with 11 bases between.

The gene calls are TRBV28 and TRBJ2-6, with D possibly matching TRBD2 (7 bases). V was cut by 5 bases and J by 0 bases, with 14 bases left in between. The CDR3 has 17 residues. Germline V CDR1 and CDR2: MDHEN, SYDVKM. DNA for the CDR3: TGTGCCAGCAGTCTGGAAGGGGGGGACTCTGGGGCCAACGTCCTGACTTTC. This translates into CASSLEGGDSGANVLTF.

This chain joins TRBV5-5 and TRBJ2-5; D may be TRBD1 (6 bases). With the DNA end fitting TRBJ2-7 better, the J assignment may be wrong. The CDR3 is 15 amino acids. CDR1 is SGHKS, CDR2 YYEKEE, per germline (reference sequence). The CDR3 loop is CASSVTAGQSYEQYF. The CDR3 DNA reads as TGTGCCAGCAGCGTAACCGCCGGACAGTCCTACGAGCAGTACTTC.

The V call is TRBV5-4, the J call TRBJ2-5; D is unclear. CDR1 and CDR2 from the germline V gene are SGHNT and YYREEE (reference sequence). The CDR3 is 13 amino acids. V was trimmed by 4 bases and J by 4 bases, leaving 11 bases between them. For the CDR3, the DNA is TGTGCCAGCAGCCTGAGCGATAGAGAGACCCAGTACTTC. Its translation is CASSLSDRETQYF.

This chain joins TRBV7-2 and TRBJ2-7; 7 bases fit TRBD1. The length of the CDR3 is 13 residues. Germline lookup yields CDR1 SGHTA and CDR2 FQGNSA. V was pared by 7 bases and J by 2 bases, with 5 bases of the junction left unmatched. CDR3 sequence (DNA): TGTGCCAGCACCGACGGACAGGCCTACGAGCAGTACTTC. It encodes CASTDGQAYEQYF. Drawing the rest from reference TRBV7-2 and TRBJ2-7, the complete variable domain is GAGVSQSPSNKVTEKGKDVELRCDPISGHTALYWYRQSLGQGLEFLIYFQGNSAPDKSGLPSDRFSAERTGGSVSTLTIQRTQQEDSAVYLCASTDGQAYEQYFGPGTRLTVT.

The chain uses TRBV6-6 and TRBJ2-2; D unresolved. Deletions cut 5 bases from V and 2 bases from J, with 15 bases between. Germline V gene data show CDR1 as MNHNY and CDR2 as SVGAGI (reference sequence). The CDR3 extends over 16 amino acids. CDR3 in amino acids: CASSHQMFPNTGELFF. DNA for the CDR3: TGTGCCAGCAGTCACCAGATGTTTCCAAACACCGGGGAGCTGTTTTTT.